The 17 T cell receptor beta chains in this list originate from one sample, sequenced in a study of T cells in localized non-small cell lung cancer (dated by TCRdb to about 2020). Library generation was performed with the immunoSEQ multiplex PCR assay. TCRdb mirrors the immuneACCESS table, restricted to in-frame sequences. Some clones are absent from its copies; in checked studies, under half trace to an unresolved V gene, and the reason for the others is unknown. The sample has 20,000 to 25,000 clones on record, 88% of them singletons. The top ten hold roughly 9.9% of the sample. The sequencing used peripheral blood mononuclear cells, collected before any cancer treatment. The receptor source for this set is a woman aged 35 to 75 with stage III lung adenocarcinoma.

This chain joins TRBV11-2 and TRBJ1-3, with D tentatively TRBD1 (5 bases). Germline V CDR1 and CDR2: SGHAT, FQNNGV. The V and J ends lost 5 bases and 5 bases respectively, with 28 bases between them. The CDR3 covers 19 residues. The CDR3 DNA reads TGTGCCAGCAGCCAATTCGTTAACAGGCAGGGAGGGGCCCGAAACACCATATATTTT. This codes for CASSQFVNRQGGARNTIYF.

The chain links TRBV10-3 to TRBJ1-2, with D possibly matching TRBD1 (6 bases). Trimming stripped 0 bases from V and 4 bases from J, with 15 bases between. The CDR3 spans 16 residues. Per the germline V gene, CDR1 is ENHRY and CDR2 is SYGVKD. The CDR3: CAISESGPGESYGYTF. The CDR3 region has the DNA TGTGCCATCAGTGAGTCGGGGCCAGGGGAGAGCTATGGCTACACCTTC.

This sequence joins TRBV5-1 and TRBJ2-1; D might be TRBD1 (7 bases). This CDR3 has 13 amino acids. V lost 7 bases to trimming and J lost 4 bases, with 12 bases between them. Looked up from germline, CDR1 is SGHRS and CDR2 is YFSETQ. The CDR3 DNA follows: TGCGCCAGCCGGGGGACAGAATACAATGAGCAGTTCTTC. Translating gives CASRGTEYNEQFF. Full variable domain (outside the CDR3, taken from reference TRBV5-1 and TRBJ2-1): KAGVTQTPRYLIKTRGQQVTLSCSPISGHRSVSWYQQTPGQGLQFLFEYFSETQRNKGNFPGRFSGRQFSNSRSEMNVSTLELGDSALYLCASRGTEYNEQFFGPGTRLTVL.

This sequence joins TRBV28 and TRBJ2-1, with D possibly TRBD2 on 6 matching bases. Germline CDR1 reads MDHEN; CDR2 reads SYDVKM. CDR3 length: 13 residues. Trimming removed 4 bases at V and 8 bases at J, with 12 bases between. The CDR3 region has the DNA TGTGCCAGCAGTTACGCTTCGGGGGATGAGCAGTTCTTC. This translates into CASSYASGDEQFF.

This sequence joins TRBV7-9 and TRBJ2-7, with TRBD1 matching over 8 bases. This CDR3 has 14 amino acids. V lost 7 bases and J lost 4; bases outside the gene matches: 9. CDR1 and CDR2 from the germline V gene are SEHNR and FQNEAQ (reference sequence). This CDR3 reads CASIQPGQEYEQYF. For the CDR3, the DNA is TGTGCCAGCATACAACCGGGACAGGAATACGAGCAGTACTTC.

The CDR3 nucleotides read TGTGCCAGCAGCCGCCGGGATCAAGAGACCCAGTACTTC. It encodes CASSRRDQETQYF. The rearrangement uses TRBV13 and TRBJ2-5, with D possibly matching TRBD2 (5 bases). CDR3 length: 13 residues. Germline V gene sequence: CDR1 PRHDT, CDR2 FYEKMQ (reference sequence). Trimming left V 5 bases short and J 2 bases short, with 9 bases between.

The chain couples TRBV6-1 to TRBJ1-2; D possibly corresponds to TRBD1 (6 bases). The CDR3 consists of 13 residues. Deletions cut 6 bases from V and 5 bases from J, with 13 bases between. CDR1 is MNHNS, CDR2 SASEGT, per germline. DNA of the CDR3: TGTGCCAGCAGAACAGGGATCCTATATGGCTACACCTTC. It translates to CASRTGILYGYTF.

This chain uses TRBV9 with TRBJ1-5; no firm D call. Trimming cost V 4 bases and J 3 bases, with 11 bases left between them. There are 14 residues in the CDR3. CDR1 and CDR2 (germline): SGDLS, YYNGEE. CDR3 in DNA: TGTGCCAGCAGCCGACTTGCGGACAATCAGCCCCAGCATTTT. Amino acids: CASSRLADNQPQHF.

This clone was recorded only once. The CDR3 is CASSYNQYSNQPQHF. In DNA form, the CDR3 reads TGTGCCAGCAGTTATAATCAATATAGCAATCAGCCCCAGCATTTT. The V and J genes are TRBV6-6 and TRBJ1-5; no clear D gene. The germline gives CDR1 MNHNY, CDR2 SVGAGI (reference sequence). The CDR3 is made up of 15 amino acids. Between the trimmed V and J ends, which lost 3 bases and 0 bases, there was a span of 9 bases.

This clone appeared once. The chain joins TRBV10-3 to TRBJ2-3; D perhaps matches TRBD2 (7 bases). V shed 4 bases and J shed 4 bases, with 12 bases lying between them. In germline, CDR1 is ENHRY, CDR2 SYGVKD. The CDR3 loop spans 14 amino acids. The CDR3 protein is CAISGPGGADTQYF. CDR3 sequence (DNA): TGTGCCATCAGTGGTCCGGGGGGCGCAGATACGCAGTATTTT.

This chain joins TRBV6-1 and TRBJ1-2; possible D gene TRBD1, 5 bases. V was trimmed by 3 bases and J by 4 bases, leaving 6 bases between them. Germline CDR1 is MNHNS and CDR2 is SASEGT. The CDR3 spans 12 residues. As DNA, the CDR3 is TGTGCCAGCAGTGATAGGGGCTATGGCTACACCTTC. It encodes CASSDRGYGYTF.

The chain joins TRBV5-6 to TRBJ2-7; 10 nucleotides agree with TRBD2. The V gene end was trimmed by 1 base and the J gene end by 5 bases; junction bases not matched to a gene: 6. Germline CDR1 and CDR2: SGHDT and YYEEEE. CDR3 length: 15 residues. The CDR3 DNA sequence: TGTGCCAGCAGCTTGCCCAGCGGGGGGGCCAACGAGCAGTACTTC. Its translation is CASSLPSGGANEQYF. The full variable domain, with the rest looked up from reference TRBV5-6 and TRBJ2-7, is DAGVTQSPTHLIKTRGQQVTLRCSPKSGHDTVSWYQQALGQGPQFIFQYYEEEERQRGNFPDRFSGHQFPNYSSELNVNALLLGDSALYLCASSLPSGGANEQYFGPGTRLTVT.

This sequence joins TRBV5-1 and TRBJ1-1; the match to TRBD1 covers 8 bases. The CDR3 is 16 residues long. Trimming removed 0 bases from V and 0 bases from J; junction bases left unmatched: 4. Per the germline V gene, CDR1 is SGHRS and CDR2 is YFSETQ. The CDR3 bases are TGCGCCAGCAGCTTGGCCCAGGGGGCGGTGAACACTGAAGCTTTCTTT. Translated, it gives CASSLAQGAVNTEAFF.

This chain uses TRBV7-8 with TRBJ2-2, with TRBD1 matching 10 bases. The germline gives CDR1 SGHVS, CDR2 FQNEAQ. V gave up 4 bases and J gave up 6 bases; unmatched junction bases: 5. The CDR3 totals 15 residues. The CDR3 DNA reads TGTGCCAGCAGCTACGACAGGGGGCGCGCCGGGGAGCTGTTTTTT. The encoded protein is CASSYDRGRAGELFF. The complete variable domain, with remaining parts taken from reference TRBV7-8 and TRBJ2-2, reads GAGVSQSPRYKVAKRGQDVALRCDPISGHVSLFWYQQALGQGPEFLTYFQNEAQLDKSGLPSDRFFAERPEGSVSTLKIQRTQQEDSAVYLCASSYDRGRAGELFFGEGSRLTVL.

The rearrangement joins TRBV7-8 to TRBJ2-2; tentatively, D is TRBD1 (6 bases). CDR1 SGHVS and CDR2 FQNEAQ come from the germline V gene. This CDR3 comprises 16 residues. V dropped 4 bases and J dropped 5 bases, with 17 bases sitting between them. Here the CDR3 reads CASSSRVGARTGELFF. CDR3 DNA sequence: TGTGCCAGCAGCTCTCGGGTGGGGGCGAGGACCGGGGAGCTGTTTTTT.

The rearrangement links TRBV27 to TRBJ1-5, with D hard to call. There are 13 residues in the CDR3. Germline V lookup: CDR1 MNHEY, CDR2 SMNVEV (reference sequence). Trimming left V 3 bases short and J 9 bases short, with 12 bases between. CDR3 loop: CASSLDGSLPQHF. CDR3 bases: TGTGCCAGCAGTTTGGACGGTTCATTGCCCCAGCATTTT.

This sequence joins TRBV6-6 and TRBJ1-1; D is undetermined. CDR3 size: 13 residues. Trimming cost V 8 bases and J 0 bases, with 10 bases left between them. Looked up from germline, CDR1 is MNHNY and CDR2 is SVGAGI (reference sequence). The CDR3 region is CASCLNMNTEAFF. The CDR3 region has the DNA TGTGCCAGCTGCTTAAACATGAACACTGAAGCTTTCTTT.